Included here is one T cell receptor beta chain sequence, with context. The data originate from a study of blood T cell repertoires in COVID-19. Study in general: Sites across the United States, Italy and Spain contributed samples from acute and convalescent COVID-19.

This CDR3 is 15 amino acids long. The junction had 5 bases not matched to a gene; V was cut back by 5 bases and J by 4 bases. Germline V lookup: CDR1 SNHLY, CDR2 FYNNEI. Produced via immunoSEQ multiplex PCR; TCRdb's table is partial and in-frame only. This sample has approximately 240,000 clones; roughly 84% occur once, and the top ten carry 2.1%. V and J are TRBV2 and TRBJ2-5, with 12 bases that match TRBD1. This TCR was recovered from a woman between 35 and 50 years old who had recovered from COVID-19. Source material: peripheral blood. CDR3 in DNA: TGTGCCAGCAGTTTGGGACAGGGGGCTATAGAGACCCAGTACTTC. Its protein product is CASSLGQGAIETQYF.